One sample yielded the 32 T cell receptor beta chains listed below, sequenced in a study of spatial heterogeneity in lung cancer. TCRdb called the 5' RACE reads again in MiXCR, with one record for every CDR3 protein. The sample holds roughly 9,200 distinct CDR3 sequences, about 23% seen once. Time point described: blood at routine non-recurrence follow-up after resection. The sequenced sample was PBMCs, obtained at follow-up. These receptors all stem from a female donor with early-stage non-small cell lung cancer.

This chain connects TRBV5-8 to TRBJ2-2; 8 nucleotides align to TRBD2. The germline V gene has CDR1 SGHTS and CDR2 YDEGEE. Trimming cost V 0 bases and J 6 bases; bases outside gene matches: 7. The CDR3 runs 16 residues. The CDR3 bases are TGTGCCAGCAGCTTGGGGACTAGCCGTAGCTCCGGGGAGCTGTTTTTT. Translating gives CASSLGTSRSSGELFF.

CDR3 coding DNA: TGTGCCAGCAGCCAGAAGGGCCGCGGACTAGCGGGGGTGTTTTACAATGAGCAGTTCTTC. This sequence encodes CASSQKGRGLAGVFYNEQFF. This rearrangement joins TRBV3-1 to TRBJ2-1, with 13 bases aligning to TRBD2. Germline-derived CDR1 and CDR2 are LGHDT and YNNKEL (reference sequence). The J segment lost 4 bases and the V segment lost 3 bases, leaving 15 bases of the junction unmatched. This CDR3 spans 20 amino acids.

The CDR3 region is CASSLYAPEEPQHF. As DNA, the CDR3 is TGTGCCAGCAGCTTATACGCACCGGAGGAGCCCCAGCATTTT. The rearrangement uses TRBV7-2 and TRBJ1-5; D is uncertain. The CDR3 is made up of 14 amino acids. Germline CDR1 reads SGHTA; CDR2 reads FQGNSA. V gave up 2 bases and J gave up 8 bases, with 13 bases separating them.

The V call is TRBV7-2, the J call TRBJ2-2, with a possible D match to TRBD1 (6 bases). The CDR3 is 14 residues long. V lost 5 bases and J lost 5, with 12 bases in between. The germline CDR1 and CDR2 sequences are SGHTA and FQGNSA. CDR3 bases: TGTGCCAGCAGCGTCGGGCAGGGGACCGGGGAGCTGTTTTTT. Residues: CASSVGQGTGELFF.

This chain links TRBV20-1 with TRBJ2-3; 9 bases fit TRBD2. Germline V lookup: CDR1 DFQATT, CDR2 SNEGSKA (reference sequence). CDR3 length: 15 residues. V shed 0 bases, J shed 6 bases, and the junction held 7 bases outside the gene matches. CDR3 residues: CSARDPREGLDTQYF. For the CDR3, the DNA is TGCAGTGCTAGAGATCCGCGGGAGGGCCTGGATACGCAGTATTTT.

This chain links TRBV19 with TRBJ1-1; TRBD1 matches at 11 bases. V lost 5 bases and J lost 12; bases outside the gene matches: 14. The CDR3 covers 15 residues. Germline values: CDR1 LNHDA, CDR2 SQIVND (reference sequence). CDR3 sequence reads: CASSRGFRDRGSTFF. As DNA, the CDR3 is TGTGCCAGTAGTCGGGGCTTCAGGGACAGGGGGTCGACTTTCTTT.

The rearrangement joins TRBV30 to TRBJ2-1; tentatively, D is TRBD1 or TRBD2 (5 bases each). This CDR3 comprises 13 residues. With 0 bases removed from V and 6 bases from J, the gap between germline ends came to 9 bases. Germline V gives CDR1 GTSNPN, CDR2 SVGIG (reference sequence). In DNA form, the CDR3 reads TGTGCCTGGAGTGTTGGGGGAATCAATGAGCAGTTCTTC. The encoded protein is CAWSVGGINEQFF. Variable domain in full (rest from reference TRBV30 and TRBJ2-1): SQTIHQWPATLVQPVGSPLSLECTVEGTSNPNLYWYRQAAGRGLQLLFYSVGIGQISSEVPQNLSASRPQDRQFILSSKKLLLSDSGFYLCAWSVGGINEQFFGPGTRLTVL.

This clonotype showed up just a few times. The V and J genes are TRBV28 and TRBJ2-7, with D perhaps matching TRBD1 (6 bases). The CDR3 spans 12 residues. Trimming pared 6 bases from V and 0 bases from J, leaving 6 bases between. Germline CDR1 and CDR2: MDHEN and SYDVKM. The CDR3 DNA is TGTGCCAGCAGGACAGGCTCCTACGAGCAGTACTTC. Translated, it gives CASRTGSYEQYF.

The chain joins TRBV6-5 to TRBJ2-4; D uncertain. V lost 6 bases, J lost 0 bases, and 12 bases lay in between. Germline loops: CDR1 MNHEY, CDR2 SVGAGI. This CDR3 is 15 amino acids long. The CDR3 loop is CASSSRLLAKNIQYF. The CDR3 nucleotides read TGTGCCAGCAGCTCTCGCCTACTAGCCAAAAACATTCAGTACTTC.

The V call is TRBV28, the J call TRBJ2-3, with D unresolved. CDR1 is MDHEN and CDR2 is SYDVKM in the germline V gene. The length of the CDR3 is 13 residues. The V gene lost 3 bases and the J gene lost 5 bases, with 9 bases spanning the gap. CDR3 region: CASSFPTKDTQYF. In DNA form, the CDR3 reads TGTGCCAGCAGTTTCCCGACCAAAGATACGCAGTATTTT.

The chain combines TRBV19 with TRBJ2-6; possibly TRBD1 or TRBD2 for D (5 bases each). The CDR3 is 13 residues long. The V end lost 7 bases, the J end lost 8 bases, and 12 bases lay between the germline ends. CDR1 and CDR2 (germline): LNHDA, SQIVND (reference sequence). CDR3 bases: TGTGCCAGTACTTCCCGGGGACCCAACGTCCTGACTTTC. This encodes CASTSRGPNVLTF.

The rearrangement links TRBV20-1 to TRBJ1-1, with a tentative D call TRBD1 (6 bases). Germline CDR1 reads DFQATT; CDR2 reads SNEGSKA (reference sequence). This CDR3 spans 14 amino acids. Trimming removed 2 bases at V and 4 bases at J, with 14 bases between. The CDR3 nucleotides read TGCAGTGCTAGATATACAGGGTGGCCCACTGAAGCTTTCTTT. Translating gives CSARYTGWPTEAFF.

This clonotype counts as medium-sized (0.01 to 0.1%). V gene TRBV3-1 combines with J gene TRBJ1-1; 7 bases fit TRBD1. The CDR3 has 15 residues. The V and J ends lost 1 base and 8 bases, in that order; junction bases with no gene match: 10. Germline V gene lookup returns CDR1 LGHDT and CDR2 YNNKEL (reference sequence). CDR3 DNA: TGTGCCAGCAGCCAAGGTTTGACAGGGTGGGAGGAAGCTTTCTTT. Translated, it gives CASSQGLTGWEEAFF.

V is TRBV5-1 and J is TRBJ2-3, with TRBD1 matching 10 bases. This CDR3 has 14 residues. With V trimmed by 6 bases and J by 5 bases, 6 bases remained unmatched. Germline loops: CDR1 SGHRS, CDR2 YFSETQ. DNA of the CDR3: TGCGCCAGCACGCCGGGACAGGGGCAAGATACGCAGTATTTT. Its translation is CASTPGQGQDTQYF.

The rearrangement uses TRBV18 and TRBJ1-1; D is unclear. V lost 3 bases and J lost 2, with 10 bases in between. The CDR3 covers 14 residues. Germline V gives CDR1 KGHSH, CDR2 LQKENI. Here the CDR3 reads CASSPGGINTEAFF. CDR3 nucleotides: TGTGCCAGCTCACCCGGAGGGATTAACACTGAAGCTTTCTTT.

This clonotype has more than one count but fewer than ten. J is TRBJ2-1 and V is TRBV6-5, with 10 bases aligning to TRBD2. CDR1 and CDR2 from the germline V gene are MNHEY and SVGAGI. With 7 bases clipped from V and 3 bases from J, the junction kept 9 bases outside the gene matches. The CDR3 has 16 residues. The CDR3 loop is CASTLGLADLYNEQFF. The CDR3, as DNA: TGTGCCAGCACCCTTGGACTAGCGGACCTCTACAATGAGCAGTTCTTC.

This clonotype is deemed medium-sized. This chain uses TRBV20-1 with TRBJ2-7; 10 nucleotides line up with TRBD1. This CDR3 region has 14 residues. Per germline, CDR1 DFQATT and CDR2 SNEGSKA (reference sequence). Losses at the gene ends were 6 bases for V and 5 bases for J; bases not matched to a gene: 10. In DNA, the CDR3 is TGCAGTGCCAGCCGGGGACAGGGGTCCCACGAGCAGTACTTC. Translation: CSASRGQGSHEQYF.

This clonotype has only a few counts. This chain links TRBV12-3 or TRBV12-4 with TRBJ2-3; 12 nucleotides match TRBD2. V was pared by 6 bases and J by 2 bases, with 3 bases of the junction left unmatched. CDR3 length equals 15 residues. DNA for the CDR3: TGTGCCAGCAGGCTAGCGGGAGGGGACACAGATACGCAGTATTTT. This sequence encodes CASRLAGGDTDTQYF.

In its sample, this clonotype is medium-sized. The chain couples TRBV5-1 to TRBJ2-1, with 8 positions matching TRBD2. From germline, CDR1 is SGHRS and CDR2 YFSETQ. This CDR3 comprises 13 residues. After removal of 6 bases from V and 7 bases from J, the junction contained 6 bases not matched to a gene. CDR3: CASKSGSENEQFF. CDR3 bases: TGCGCCAGCAAAAGCGGGAGTGAGAATGAGCAGTTCTTC.

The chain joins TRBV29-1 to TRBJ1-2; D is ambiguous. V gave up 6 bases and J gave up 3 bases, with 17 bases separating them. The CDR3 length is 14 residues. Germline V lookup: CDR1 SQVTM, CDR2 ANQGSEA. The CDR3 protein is CSVGNQAPDYGYTF. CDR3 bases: TGCAGCGTGGGAAATCAGGCCCCTGACTATGGCTACACCTTC.

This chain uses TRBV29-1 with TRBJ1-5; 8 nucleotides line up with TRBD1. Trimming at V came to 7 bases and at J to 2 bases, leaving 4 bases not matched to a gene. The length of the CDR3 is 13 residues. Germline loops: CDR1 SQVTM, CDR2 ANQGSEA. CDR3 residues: CSATTGGNQPQHF. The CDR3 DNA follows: TGCAGCGCTACGACAGGGGGCAATCAGCCCCAGCATTTT.

CDR3 coding DNA: TGCGCCAGCAGCTCCACCGGGACTAGCGGGATCCATGAGCAGTTCTTC. This gives the protein CASSSTGTSGIHEQFF. The V call is TRBV5-1, the J call TRBJ2-1; 13 bases are a match to TRBD2. Germline CDR1 reads SGHRS; CDR2 reads YFSETQ. The trim removed 3 bases at V and 8 bases at J, leaving 8 bases unmatched. The CDR3 has 16 residues.

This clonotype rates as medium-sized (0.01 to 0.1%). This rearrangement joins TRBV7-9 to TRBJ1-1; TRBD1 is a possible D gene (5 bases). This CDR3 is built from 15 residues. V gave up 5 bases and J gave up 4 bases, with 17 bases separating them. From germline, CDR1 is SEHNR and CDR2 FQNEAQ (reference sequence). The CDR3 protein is CASSPTTGRGTEAFF. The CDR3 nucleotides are TGTGCCAGCAGCCCCACCACGGGGCGCGGCACTGAAGCTTTCTTT.

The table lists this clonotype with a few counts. The CDR3 here is CASSLAGTGSHSGANVLTF. CDR3 DNA sequence: TGTGCCAGCAGCTTAGCCGGGACAGGGTCACACTCTGGGGCCAACGTCCTGACTTTC. This chain links TRBV7-9 with TRBJ2-6, with 9 nucleotides matching TRBD1. CDR3 size: 19 residues. Trimming took 0 bases from V and 0 from J; bases not matched to a gene: 6. CDR1 is SEHNR and CDR2 is FQNEAQ in the germline V gene (reference sequence).

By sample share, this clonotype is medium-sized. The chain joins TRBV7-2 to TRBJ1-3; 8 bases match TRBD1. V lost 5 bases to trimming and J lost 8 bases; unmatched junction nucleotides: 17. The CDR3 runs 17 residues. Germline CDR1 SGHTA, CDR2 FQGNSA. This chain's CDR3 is CASSQRNQGAGGYTIYF. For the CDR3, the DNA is TGTGCCAGCAGCCAGAGAAACCAGGGGGCGGGAGGATACACCATATATTTT.

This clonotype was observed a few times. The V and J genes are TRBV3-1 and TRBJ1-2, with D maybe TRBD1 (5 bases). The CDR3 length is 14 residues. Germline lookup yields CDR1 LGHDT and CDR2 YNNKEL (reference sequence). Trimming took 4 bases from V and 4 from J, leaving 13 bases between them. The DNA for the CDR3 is TGTGCCAGCAGCCCGTCCGAGGGGAGCTATGGCTACACCTTC. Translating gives CASSPSEGSYGYTF.

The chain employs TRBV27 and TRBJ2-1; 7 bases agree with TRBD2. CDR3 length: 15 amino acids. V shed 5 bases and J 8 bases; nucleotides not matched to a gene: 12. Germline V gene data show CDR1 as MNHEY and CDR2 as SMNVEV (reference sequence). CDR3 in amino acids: CASSRRVAGGDEQFF. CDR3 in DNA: TGTGCCAGCAGTAGGAGGGTAGCGGGTGGGGATGAGCAGTTCTTC.

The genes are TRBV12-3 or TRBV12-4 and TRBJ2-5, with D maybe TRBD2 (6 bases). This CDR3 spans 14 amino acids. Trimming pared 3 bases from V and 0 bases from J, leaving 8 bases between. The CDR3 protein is CASSFSGYQETQYF. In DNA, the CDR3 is TGTGCCAGCAGTTTTAGCGGATACCAAGAGACCCAGTACTTC.

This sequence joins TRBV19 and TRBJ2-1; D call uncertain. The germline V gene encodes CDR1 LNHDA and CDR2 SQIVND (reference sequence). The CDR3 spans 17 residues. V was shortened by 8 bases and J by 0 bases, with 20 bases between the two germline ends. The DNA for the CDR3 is TGTGCCAGTCGACCGTTGCGTAACGGTGGCTCCTACAATGAGCAGTTCTTC. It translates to CASRPLRNGGSYNEQFF. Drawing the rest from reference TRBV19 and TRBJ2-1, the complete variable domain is DGGITQSPKYLFRKEGQNVTLSCEQNLNHDAMYWYRQDPGQGLRLIYYSQIVNDFQKGDIAEGYSVSREKKESFPLTVTSAQKNPTAFYLCASRPLRNGGSYNEQFFGPGTRLTVL.

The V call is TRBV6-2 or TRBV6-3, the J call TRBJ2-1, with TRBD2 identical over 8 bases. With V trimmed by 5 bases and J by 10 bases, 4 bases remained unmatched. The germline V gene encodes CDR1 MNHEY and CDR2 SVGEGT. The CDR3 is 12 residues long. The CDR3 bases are TGTGCCAGCAGTGGACTAGCCGGAGAGCAGTTCTTC. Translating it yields CASSGLAGEQFF.

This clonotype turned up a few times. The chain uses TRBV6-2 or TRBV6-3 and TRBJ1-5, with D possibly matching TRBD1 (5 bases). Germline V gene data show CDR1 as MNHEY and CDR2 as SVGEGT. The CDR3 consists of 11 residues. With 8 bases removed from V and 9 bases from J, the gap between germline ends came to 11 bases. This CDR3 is CASWGERPQHF. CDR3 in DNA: TGTGCCAGCTGGGGGGAGCGGCCCCAGCATTTT.

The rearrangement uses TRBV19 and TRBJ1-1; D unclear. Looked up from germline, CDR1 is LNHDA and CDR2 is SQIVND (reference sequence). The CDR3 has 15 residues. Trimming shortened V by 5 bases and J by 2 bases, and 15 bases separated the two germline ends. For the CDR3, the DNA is TGTGCCAGTAGTGAGTTAACAAGGACTAACACTGAAGCTTTCTTT. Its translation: CASSELTRTNTEAFF.